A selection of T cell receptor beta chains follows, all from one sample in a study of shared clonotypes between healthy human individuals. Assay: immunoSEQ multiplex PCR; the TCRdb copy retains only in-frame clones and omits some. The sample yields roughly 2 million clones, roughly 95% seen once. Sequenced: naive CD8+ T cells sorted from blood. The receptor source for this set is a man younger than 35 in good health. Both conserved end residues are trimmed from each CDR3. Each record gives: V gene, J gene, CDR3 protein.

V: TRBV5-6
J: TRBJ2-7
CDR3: ASSEGVAGDHEQY

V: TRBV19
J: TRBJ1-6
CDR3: ASSWGTTNSPLH

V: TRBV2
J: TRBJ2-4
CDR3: ASSEEGQGSKNIQY

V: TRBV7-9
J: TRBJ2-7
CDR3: ASSTENSYEQY

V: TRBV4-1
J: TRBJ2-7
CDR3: ASSQDLSLYSYEQY

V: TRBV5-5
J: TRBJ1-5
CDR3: ASSLVGQWDQPQH

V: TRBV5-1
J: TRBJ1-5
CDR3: ASGLEGQGANQPQH

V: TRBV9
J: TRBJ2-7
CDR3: ASSSPPDARRY

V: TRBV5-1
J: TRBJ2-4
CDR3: ASSSSQGGGNIQY

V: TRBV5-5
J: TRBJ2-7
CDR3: ASSLGLAGSYEQY

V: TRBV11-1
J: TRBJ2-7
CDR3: ASSFGGGASYEQY

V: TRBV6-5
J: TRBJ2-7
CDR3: ASSWTDPADEQY

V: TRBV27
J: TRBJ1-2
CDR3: ASSGDLANYGYT

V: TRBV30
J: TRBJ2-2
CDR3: AWTAAGLTGELF

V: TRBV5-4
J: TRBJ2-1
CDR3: ASSSLGDEQF

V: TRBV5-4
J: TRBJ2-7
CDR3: ASSSRDRDPYEQY

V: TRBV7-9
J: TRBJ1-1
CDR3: ASSLVPAKATEAF

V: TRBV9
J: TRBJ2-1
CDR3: ASSGDYNEQF

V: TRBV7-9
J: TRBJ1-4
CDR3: ASSPPAGQGREKLF

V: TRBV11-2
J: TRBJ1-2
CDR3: ASSLDDLDIYGYT

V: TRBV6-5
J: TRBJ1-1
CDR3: AAREGSTEAF

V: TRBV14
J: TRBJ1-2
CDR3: ASSLPRDFGYT

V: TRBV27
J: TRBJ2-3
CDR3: ASSTPRGLDTQY

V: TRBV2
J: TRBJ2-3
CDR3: ASSEDDGTQY

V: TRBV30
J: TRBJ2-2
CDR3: AWSDLAGLNTGELF

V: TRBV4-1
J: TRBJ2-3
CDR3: ASSQGGQFTDTQY

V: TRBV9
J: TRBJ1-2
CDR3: ASSGMGQGAHGYT

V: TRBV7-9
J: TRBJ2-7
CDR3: ASSLGQNEQY

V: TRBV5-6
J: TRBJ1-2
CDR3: ASSSTWGAEDGYT

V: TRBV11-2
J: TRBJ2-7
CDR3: ASSWGPDIVYEQY